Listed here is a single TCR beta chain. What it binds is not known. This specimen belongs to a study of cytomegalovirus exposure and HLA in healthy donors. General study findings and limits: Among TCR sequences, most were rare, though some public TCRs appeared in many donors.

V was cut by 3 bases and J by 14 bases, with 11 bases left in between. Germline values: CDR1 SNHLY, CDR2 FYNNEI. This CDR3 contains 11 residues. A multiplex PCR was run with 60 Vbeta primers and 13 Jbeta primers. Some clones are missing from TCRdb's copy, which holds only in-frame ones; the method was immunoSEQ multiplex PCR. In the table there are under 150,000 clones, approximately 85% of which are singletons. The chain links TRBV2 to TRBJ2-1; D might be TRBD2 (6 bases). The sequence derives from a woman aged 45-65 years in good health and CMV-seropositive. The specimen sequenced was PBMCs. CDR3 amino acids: CASSEGGTKFF. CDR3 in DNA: TGTGCCAGCAGTGAGGGGGGAACGAAGTTCTTC.